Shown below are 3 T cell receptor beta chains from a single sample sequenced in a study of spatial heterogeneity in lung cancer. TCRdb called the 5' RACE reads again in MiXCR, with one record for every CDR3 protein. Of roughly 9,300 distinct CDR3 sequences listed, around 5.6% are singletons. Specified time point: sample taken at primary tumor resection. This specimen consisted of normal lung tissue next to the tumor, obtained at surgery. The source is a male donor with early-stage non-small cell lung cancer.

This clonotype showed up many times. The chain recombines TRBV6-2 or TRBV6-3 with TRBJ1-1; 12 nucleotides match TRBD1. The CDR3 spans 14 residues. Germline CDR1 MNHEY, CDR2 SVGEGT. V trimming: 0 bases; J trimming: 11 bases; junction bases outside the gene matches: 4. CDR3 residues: CASSYSGTGGLAFF. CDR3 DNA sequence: TGTGCCAGCAGTTACTCGGGGACAGGGGGCCTGGCTTTCTTT.

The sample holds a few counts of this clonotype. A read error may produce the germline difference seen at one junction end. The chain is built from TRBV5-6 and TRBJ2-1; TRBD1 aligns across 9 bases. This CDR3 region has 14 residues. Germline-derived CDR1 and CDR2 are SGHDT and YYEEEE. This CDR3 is CVSTGDTGGHEQFF. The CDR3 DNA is TGTGTCAGCACCGGGGATACAGGGGGCCACGAGCAGTTCTTC. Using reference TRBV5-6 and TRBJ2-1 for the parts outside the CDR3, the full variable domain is DAGVTQSPTHLIKTRGQQVTLRCSPKSGHDTVSWYQQALGQGPQFIFQYYEEEERQRGNFPDRFSGHQFPNYSSELNVNALLLGDSALYLCVSTGDTGGHEQFFGPGTRLTVL.

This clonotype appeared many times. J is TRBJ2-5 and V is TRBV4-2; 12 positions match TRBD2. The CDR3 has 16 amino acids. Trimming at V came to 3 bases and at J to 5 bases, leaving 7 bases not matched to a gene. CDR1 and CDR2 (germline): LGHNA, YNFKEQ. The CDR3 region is CASSQRTSGEDETQYF. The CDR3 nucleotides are TGTGCCAGCAGCCAGAGGACTAGCGGGGAGGATGAGACCCAGTACTTC.